A selection of T cell receptor beta chains follows, all from one sample in a study of spatial heterogeneity in lung cancer. In TCRdb, the 5' RACE reads were re-called with MiXCR into one record per CDR3 protein. The sample contains some 9,600 distinct CDR3 sequences, over 6% of which appear only once. This specimen consisted of normal lung tissue next to the tumor, obtained at surgery. The receptors here all came from a male donor with early-stage non-small cell lung cancer. Both conserved end residues are part of each CDR3. The order of the fields is V gene, clone size, D gene, J gene, CDR3 DNA, CDR3 protein. D genes are given only for firm matches. Part of the rows lack a size; the others show once, few, many or a class for expanded clones.

v_call: TRBV7-2
clone_size: NA
d_call: NA
j_call: TRBJ2-1
cdr3_nt: TGTGCCAGCAGCTCCCGGGGCATTCCCCCTTTCTTC
cdr3_aa: CASSSRGIPPFF

v_call: TRBV29-1
clone_size: many
d_call: NA
j_call: TRBJ2-2
cdr3_nt: TGCAGCGTTGAAATGGGGGGCAACGGGGAGCTGTTTTTT
cdr3_aa: CSVEMGGNGELFF

v_call: TRBV20-1
clone_size: medium-sized
d_call: NA
j_call: TRBJ1-1
cdr3_nt: TGCAGTGCTAGAGATCGGGGTCAGCGAGACACTGAAGCTTTCTTT
cdr3_aa: CSARDRGQRDTEAFF

v_call: TRBV15
clone_size: many
d_call: TRBD1
j_call: TRBJ1-5
cdr3_nt: TGTGCCACCAGCATTGACAGGGGGTATCAGCCCCAGCATTTT
cdr3_aa: CATSIDRGYQPQHF

v_call: TRBV10-3
clone_size: many
d_call: TRBD2
j_call: TRBJ2-5
cdr3_nt: TGTGCCATCAGTGAGACTAGCGGGAGTTTGCAAGAGACCCAGTACTTC
cdr3_aa: CAISETSGSLQETQYF

v_call: TRBV20-1
clone_size: many
d_call: TRBD2
j_call: TRBJ2-3
cdr3_nt: TGCAGTGCCCGGGGACTAGCGTACACAGATACGCAGTATTTT
cdr3_aa: CSARGLAYTDTQYF

v_call: TRBV12-3/TRBV12-4
clone_size: NA
d_call: NA
j_call: TRBJ2-6
cdr3_nt: TGTGCCAGCAGCAGCTCTGGGGCCAACGTCCTGACTTTC
cdr3_aa: CASSSSGANVLTF

v_call: TRBV29-1
clone_size: many
d_call: TRBD2
j_call: TRBJ2-6
cdr3_nt: TGCAGCGTGGTGACTAGCGGGGGCCCGGAGGGGGTCTTCTCTGGGGCCAACGTCCTGACTTTC
cdr3_aa: CSVVTSGGPEGVFSGANVLTF

v_call: TRBV20-1
clone_size: NA
d_call: TRBD2
j_call: TRBJ2-5
cdr3_nt: TGCAGTGCTAAGGCCGCTAGCGGGGGGGCCGAGACCCAGTACTTC
cdr3_aa: CSAKAASGGAETQYF

v_call: TRBV7-2
clone_size: NA
d_call: TRBD2
j_call: TRBJ2-3
cdr3_nt: TGTGCCAGCAGCTTAAGGGCCGGGAGGGCGGCGCAGTATTTT
cdr3_aa: CASSLRAGRAAQYF

v_call: TRBV13
clone_size: NA
d_call: NA
j_call: TRBJ2-3
cdr3_nt: TGTGCCAGCAGTCCACGTCGATCTGTGGGTACGCAGTATTTT
cdr3_aa: CASSPRRSVGTQYF

v_call: TRBV12-3/TRBV12-4
clone_size: many
d_call: NA
j_call: TRBJ1-2
cdr3_nt: TGTGCCAGCAGCTACGGGGGCGTTAACTATGGCTACACCTTC
cdr3_aa: CASSYGGVNYGYTF

v_call: TRBV19
clone_size: NA
d_call: TRBD2
j_call: TRBJ2-3
cdr3_nt: TGTGCCAGCCGAGCGGGGGTCACGGGAGATACGCAGTATTTT
cdr3_aa: CASRAGVTGDTQYF

v_call: TRBV9
clone_size: many
d_call: NA
j_call: TRBJ2-3
cdr3_nt: TGTGCCAGCAGCGTCGGACTCCAAGATACGCAGTATTTT
cdr3_aa: CASSVGLQDTQYF

v_call: TRBV3-1
clone_size: many
d_call: NA
j_call: TRBJ1-2
cdr3_nt: TGTGCCAGCAGCCAGGGAGCGGGCTATGGCTACACCTTC
cdr3_aa: CASSQGAGYGYTF

v_call: TRBV20-1
clone_size: many
d_call: TRBD2
j_call: TRBJ2-3
cdr3_nt: TGCAGTGCTAGAGATCCGCGGGAGGCCGATACGCAGTATTTT
cdr3_aa: CSARDPREADTQYF

v_call: TRBV14
clone_size: medium-sized
d_call: NA
j_call: TRBJ1-1
cdr3_nt: TGTGCCAGTGGTGCGAGGGCCACTGAAGCTTTCTTT
cdr3_aa: CASGARATEAFF

v_call: TRBV12-5
clone_size: many
d_call: TRBD2
j_call: TRBJ2-1
cdr3_nt: TGTGCTAGTGGGGCGACTAGCCTGGATGAGCAGTTCTTC
cdr3_aa: CASGATSLDEQFF

v_call: TRBV12-3/TRBV12-4
clone_size: few
d_call: TRBD1
j_call: TRBJ1-2
cdr3_nt: TGTGCCAGCAGCCTAAAAAGACAGGGAAATGGCTACACCTTC
cdr3_aa: CASSLKRQGNGYTF

v_call: TRBV29-1
clone_size: many
d_call: NA
j_call: TRBJ1-1
cdr3_nt: TGCAGCGTCGGGGAAGCTTTCTTT
cdr3_aa: CSVGEAFF

v_call: TRBV12-3/TRBV12-4
clone_size: many
d_call: NA
j_call: TRBJ2-2
cdr3_nt: TGTGCCAGCAGTTCCTACAGGGACCCAAACACCGGGGAGCTGTTTTTT
cdr3_aa: CASSSYRDPNTGELFF

v_call: TRBV20-1
clone_size: many
d_call: TRBD2
j_call: TRBJ2-7
cdr3_nt: TGCAGTGGTCAAGCGGGAGGGCCTGGCGGGGAGCAGTACTTC
cdr3_aa: CSGQAGGPGGEQYF

v_call: TRBV20-1
clone_size: many
d_call: TRBD2
j_call: TRBJ2-2
cdr3_nt: TGCAGTGCACCCCAGCGGGGGGCCGCCGGGGAGCTGTTTTTT
cdr3_aa: CSAPQRGAAGELFF

v_call: TRBV18
clone_size: many
d_call: NA
j_call: TRBJ2-3
cdr3_nt: TGTGCCAGCTCACCCACGCCAGGGGATACGCAGTATTTT
cdr3_aa: CASSPTPGDTQYF

v_call: TRBV19
clone_size: many
d_call: TRBD1
j_call: TRBJ2-7
cdr3_nt: TGTGCCAGCAGACCCGGGACAGGACCCTACGAGCAGTACTTC
cdr3_aa: CASRPGTGPYEQYF

v_call: TRBV12-3/TRBV12-4
clone_size: many
d_call: NA
j_call: TRBJ2-2
cdr3_nt: TGTGCCAGCAGTTTGTGGGGGCGCGTAACCGGGGAGCTGTTTTTT
cdr3_aa: CASSLWGRVTGELFF

v_call: TRBV6-5
clone_size: NA
d_call: NA
j_call: TRBJ2-2
cdr3_nt: TGTGCCAGCAGCTCACTAGGGTTGGCCGGGGAGCTGTTTTTT
cdr3_aa: CASSSLGLAGELFF

v_call: TRBV7-6
clone_size: medium-sized
d_call: NA
j_call: TRBJ1-1
cdr3_nt: TGTGCCAGCAGCCAGGACCGGAACACTGAAGCTTTCTTT
cdr3_aa: CASSQDRNTEAFF

v_call: TRBV7-2
clone_size: NA
d_call: NA
j_call: TRBJ2-7
cdr3_nt: TGTGCCAGCAGCTTGAACTCCTACGAGCAGTACTTC
cdr3_aa: CASSLNSYEQYF

v_call: TRBV20-1
clone_size: few
d_call: NA
j_call: TRBJ1-1
cdr3_nt: TGCAGTGCTAGGGCAGAAGGGAATAGGTACACTGAAGCTTTCTTT
cdr3_aa: CSARAEGNRYTEAFF

v_call: TRBV21-1
clone_size: NA
d_call: NA
j_call: TRBJ2-3
cdr3_nt: TGTGCCAGCAGCCCTCCCAGCGGTGGAGGTTATACGCAGTATTTT
cdr3_aa: CASSPPSGGGYTQYF

v_call: TRBV4-2
clone_size: NA
d_call: NA
j_call: TRBJ2-7
cdr3_nt: TGTGCCAGCAGCCACGGTAACGAGCAGTACTTC
cdr3_aa: CASSHGNEQYF

v_call: TRBV20-1
clone_size: NA
d_call: NA
j_call: TRBJ2-5
cdr3_nt: TGCAGCCTAGCCCGTTGGGACATCCAAGAGACCCAGTACTTC
cdr3_aa: CSLARWDIQETQYF

v_call: TRBV29-1
clone_size: NA
d_call: NA
j_call: TRBJ2-5
cdr3_nt: TGCAGCGTTGAGGGTAGAAGGCGGGAGACCCAGTACTTC
cdr3_aa: CSVEGRRRETQYF

v_call: TRBV15
clone_size: many
d_call: NA
j_call: TRBJ2-2
cdr3_nt: TGTGCCACCAGCTCCACAGGGCCGAACACCGGGGAGCTGTTTTTT
cdr3_aa: CATSSTGPNTGELFF

v_call: TRBV4-3
clone_size: many
d_call: NA
j_call: TRBJ2-7
cdr3_nt: TGCGCCAGCAGCCAAGAGGTAGTCGGGTATGAGCAGTACTTC
cdr3_aa: CASSQEVVGYEQYF

v_call: TRBV10-3
clone_size: NA
d_call: TRBD1
j_call: TRBJ2-6
cdr3_nt: TGTGCCATCAGCCGGCAGGGGGCAACCGGGGCCAACGTCCTGACTTTC
cdr3_aa: CAISRQGATGANVLTF

v_call: TRBV12-3/TRBV12-4
clone_size: many
d_call: TRBD1
j_call: TRBJ2-2
cdr3_nt: TGTGCCAGCAGTGAAAGGACAGGAGACACCGGGGAGCTGTTTTTT
cdr3_aa: CASSERTGDTGELFF

v_call: TRBV9
clone_size: once
d_call: NA
j_call: TRBJ2-3
cdr3_nt: TGTGGCAGCAGCGTATACTCCCTTGGGACAGATACGCAGTATTTT
cdr3_aa: CGSSVYSLGTDTQYF

v_call: TRBV20-1
clone_size: few
d_call: TRBD2
j_call: TRBJ2-1
cdr3_nt: TGCAGTGCGCTTCTAGCGGGGGGAAATCCCAATGAGCAGTTCTTC
cdr3_aa: CSALLAGGNPNEQFF

v_call: TRBV7-2
clone_size: medium-sized
d_call: NA
j_call: TRBJ1-4
cdr3_nt: TGTGCCAGCAGCCCGGGGGAGGGTGAAAAACTGTTTTTT
cdr3_aa: CASSPGEGEKLFF

v_call: TRBV7-9
clone_size: many
d_call: NA
j_call: TRBJ2-4
cdr3_nt: TGTGCCAGCAGCTTAGTTATCGGGCCGGTCATTCAGTACTTC
cdr3_aa: CASSLVIGPVIQYF

v_call: TRBV12-1
clone_size: many
d_call: NA
j_call: TRBJ2-1
cdr3_nt: TGTGCCAGCGGTGGCGGCCCCGCTTACAATGAGCAGTTCTTC
cdr3_aa: CASGGGPAYNEQFF

v_call: TRBV5-1
clone_size: medium-sized
d_call: NA
j_call: TRBJ2-5
cdr3_nt: TGCGCCAGCAGCTTGGTCGGCCAAGAGACCCAGTACTTC
cdr3_aa: CASSLVGQETQYF

v_call: TRBV7-9
clone_size: many
d_call: TRBD1
j_call: TRBJ1-1
cdr3_nt: TGTGCCAGCAGGCTTCCACAGGGGAGGGGCGACACTGAAGCTTTCTTT
cdr3_aa: CASRLPQGRGDTEAFF

v_call: TRBV19
clone_size: medium-sized
d_call: TRBD1
j_call: TRBJ1-5
cdr3_nt: TGTGCCACGACAGGGGCAGATTTTCAGCCCCAGCATTTT
cdr3_aa: CATTGADFQPQHF

v_call: TRBV9
clone_size: medium-sized
d_call: TRBD1
j_call: TRBJ2-2
cdr3_nt: TGTGCCAGCAGCCCAATTGAGGGGGCCGGCGGGGAGCTGTTTTTT
cdr3_aa: CASSPIEGAGGELFF

v_call: TRBV15
clone_size: many
d_call: TRBD1
j_call: TRBJ1-6
cdr3_nt: TGTGCCACCCAGGACAGGGCGGCGTATAATTCACCCCTCCACTTT
cdr3_aa: CATQDRAAYNSPLHF

v_call: TRBV7-6
clone_size: many
d_call: TRBD1
j_call: TRBJ2-6
cdr3_nt: TGTGCCAGCAGCGACAGGGTTTTCTTCTCTGGGGCCAACGTCCTGACTTTC
cdr3_aa: CASSDRVFFSGANVLTF

v_call: TRBV27
clone_size: few
d_call: NA
j_call: TRBJ2-7
cdr3_nt: TGTGCCAGCAGCTTGTCTGAGGTCTACGAGCAGTACTTC
cdr3_aa: CASSLSEVYEQYF

v_call: TRBV28
clone_size: few
d_call: NA
j_call: TRBJ2-7
cdr3_nt: TGTGCCAGCGGATCGGACAGTACGACCTACGAGCAGTACTTC
cdr3_aa: CASGSDSTTYEQYF

v_call: TRBV21-1
clone_size: many
d_call: NA
j_call: TRBJ2-3
cdr3_nt: TGTGCCAGCAGCAAATTTTCAGGAATTACCTGGGGGGATACGCAGTATTTT
cdr3_aa: CASSKFSGITWGDTQYF

v_call: TRBV7-2
clone_size: many
d_call: NA
j_call: TRBJ2-3
cdr3_nt: TGTGCCAGCAGCCCCCGCACAGATACGCAGTATTTT
cdr3_aa: CASSPRTDTQYF

v_call: TRBV7-3
clone_size: many
d_call: NA
j_call: TRBJ2-1
cdr3_nt: TGTGCCAGCAGCATTAACAGGGTTGAGCAGTTCTTC
cdr3_aa: CASSINRVEQFF

v_call: TRBV15
clone_size: few
d_call: NA
j_call: TRBJ1-1
cdr3_nt: TGTGCCACCAGCAGAGGTGGGAACACTGAAGCTTTCTTT
cdr3_aa: CATSRGGNTEAFF

v_call: TRBV7-9
clone_size: many
d_call: NA
j_call: TRBJ2-7
cdr3_nt: TGTGCCAGCAGCTTCCAACTCGAGCAGTACTTC
cdr3_aa: CASSFQLEQYF

v_call: TRBV27
clone_size: NA
d_call: NA
j_call: TRBJ2-7
cdr3_nt: TGTGCCAGCAGTGACTCTCCCTACAGGGCACAGTACGAGCAGTACTTC
cdr3_aa: CASSDSPYRAQYEQYF